Below are 22 T cell receptor beta chains sequenced from a single sample in a study of CD8 T cells in ankylosing spondylitis (TCRdb year 2017). The library was prepared using 5' RACE. The sample was run on an Illumina HiSeq 2500. The public reads were quality trimmed at Q25 with fastp and then assembled into clones with MiXCR by TCRdb, keeping productive beta chains. Merged by CDR3 protein, the rows form single entries marked with the most common genes and DNA. This sample has 200,000 to 300,000 distinct CDR3 sequences in its table, and roughly 10% of those were observed once. 2.6% of the sample lies in the top ten. Sequencing used blood, either unsorted or a sorted T cell fraction (not recorded which). The origin of the receptors is a male donor with ankylosing spondylitis or in good health (not recorded which).

The chain employs TRBV7-2 and TRBJ1-5; D possibly corresponds to TRBD1 (5 bases). Trimming took off 5 bases at V and 3 bases at J, with 8 bases between the two ends. The CDR3 consists of 13 residues. Germline V gene data show CDR1 as SGHTA and CDR2 as FQGNSA. The CDR3 sequence is CASSLRVNQPQHF. CDR3 nucleotide sequence: TGTGCCAGCAGCCTCAGGGTCAATCAGCCCCAGCATTTT.

The rearrangement uses TRBV30 and TRBJ1-3; the D is unclear. This CDR3 has 14 amino acids. Germline lookup yields CDR1 GTSNPN and CDR2 SVGIG (reference sequence). The V end was cut by 4 bases, the J end by 4 bases, with 14 bases between. The CDR3 DNA reads TGTGCCTGGAATTACGGCGGGTCCGGAAACACCATATATTTT. Translated, it gives CAWNYGGSGNTIYF. The variable domain in full, completed from reference TRBV30 and TRBJ1-3, reads SQTIHQWPATLVQPVGSPLSLECTVEGTSNPNLYWYRQAAGRGLQLLFYSVGIGQISSEVPQNLSASRPQDRQFILSSKKLLLSDSGFYLCAWNYGGSGNTIYFGEGSWLTVV.

Note on this clonotype: A read error is possible here, since a much larger clone lies one base away. This chain joins TRBV27 and TRBJ2-1; 9 bases agree with TRBD1. V shed 5 bases and J 11 bases; nucleotides not matched to a gene: 7. Germline V CDR1 and CDR2: MNHEY, SMNVEV (reference sequence). The CDR3 is 13 residues long. CDR3 sequence: CASSTTGGYKQFF. CDR3 DNA sequence: TGTGCCAGCAGTACCACAGGGGGCTATAAGCAGTTCTTC.

In its sample, this clonotype was seen many times. This sequence joins TRBV6-1 and TRBJ2-3, with 9 bases that match TRBD1. Germline CDR1 and CDR2: MNHNS and SASEGT. The CDR3 has 15 residues. The ends lost 4 bases at V and 2 bases at J; junction bases unmatched: 4. The CDR3 is CASSGTGAATDTQYF. The CDR3 nucleotides read TGTGCCAGCAGTGGGACAGGGGCCGCCACAGATACGCAGTATTTT.

This clonotype occurred many times. The rearrangement uses TRBV6-1 and TRBJ1-5; the D is unclear. Germline CDR1 reads MNHNS; CDR2 reads SASEGT. The CDR3 contains 13 residues. V lost 4 bases, J lost 0 bases, and 4 bases lay in between. CDR3 nucleotides: TGTGCCAGCAGTGGAAGTAGCAATCAGCCCCAGCATTTT. As protein: CASSGSSNQPQHF.

As concerns this clonotype: A much larger clone lies one base from this, so it may be a read error. V is TRBV4-2 and J is TRBJ2-7; 11 bases fit TRBD2. The CDR3 length is 18 residues. Per the germline V gene, CDR1 is LGHNA and CDR2 is YNFKEQ. For the CDR3, the DNA is TGTGCCAGCAGCCAAGGACCTAGCGGGAGGACAACTTCCTCCGAGCAGTACTTC. Encoded protein: CASSQGPSGRTTSSEQYF.

Comment on this clonotype: A much larger clonotype is one base distant, so this may be a read error. J is TRBJ2-5 and V is TRBV29-1, with D possibly matching TRBD2 (6 bases). Germline values: CDR1 SQVTM, CDR2 ANQGSEA. This CDR3 has 15 amino acids. The CDR3 sequence: CSVEVGGVGQETQYF. The CDR3, as DNA: TGCAGCGTAGAAGTGGGAGGTGTGGGACAAGAGACCCAGTACTTC.

This clonotype was picked up many times. This chain connects TRBV14 to TRBJ2-1; D ambiguous. The V gene lost 1 base and the J gene lost 0 bases, with 7 bases spanning the gap. Germline V gene data show CDR1 as SGHDN and CDR2 as FVKESK. CDR3 length equals 15 residues. The DNA of the CDR3 is TGTGCCAGCAGCCAAGGATGGGGCTCCTACAATGAGCAGTTCTTC. It translates to CASSQGWGSYNEQFF.

This clonotype was seen repeatedly, ten times or more. V gene TRBV29-1 combines with J gene TRBJ1-6; D uncertain. Trimming pared 4 bases from V and 7 bases from J, leaving 8 bases between. This CDR3 contains 12 residues. Germline V gives CDR1 SQVTM, CDR2 ANQGSEA. Written as DNA, the CDR3 is TGCAGCGTTGGTGAGAGGAATTCACCCCTCCACTTT. Translation: CSVGERNSPLHF.

This clonotype was observed many times. V is TRBV5-1 and J is TRBJ1-4, with 8 bases fitting TRBD1. J was trimmed by 1 base and V by 7 bases; bases with no gene match: 6. Germline V CDR1 and CDR2: SGHRS, YFSETQ. The CDR3 has 15 residues. Written as DNA, the CDR3 is TGCGCCAGCCGACCTACAGGGGGAACTAATGAAAAACTGTTTTTT. Residues: CASRPTGGTNEKLFF. Full variable domain (outside the CDR3, taken from reference TRBV5-1 and TRBJ1-4): KAGVTQTPRYLIKTRGQQVTLSCSPISGHRSVSWYQQTPGQGLQFLFEYFSETQRNKGNFPGRFSGRQFSNSRSEMNVSTLELGDSALYLCASRPTGGTNEKLFFGSGTQLSVL.

The genes are TRBV6-1 and TRBJ1-1, with D maybe TRBD1 (6 bases). This CDR3 is built from 14 residues. Trimming shortened V by 10 bases and J by 5 bases, and 20 bases separated the two germline ends. CDR1 and CDR2 from the germline V gene are MNHNS and SASEGT. The CDR3 DNA sequence: TGTGCCACTAAGTTAGCGGCAGGGGTTACTGAAGCTTTCTTT. Amino acids: CATKLAAGVTEAFF.

Many counts were recorded for this clonotype. CDR3 sequence reads: CASSQGLAGKLGYTF. CDR3 bases: TGTGCCAGCAGCCAAGGATTGGCAGGGAAACTTGGCTACACCTTC. This chain links TRBV4-2 with TRBJ1-2; D might be TRBD1 (5 bases). The CDR3 extends over 15 amino acids. V gave up 1 base and J gave up 7 bases, with 16 bases separating them. CDR1 is LGHNA and CDR2 is YNFKEQ in the germline V gene.

This clonotype was detected many times. The chain combines TRBV15 with TRBJ1-5; possible D gene TRBD1, 5 bases. Germline values: CDR1 LNHNV, CDR2 YYDKDF (reference sequence). V was trimmed by 3 bases and J by 3 bases, leaving 15 bases between them. This CDR3 is built from 16 residues. The CDR3 reads CATSSVRGTYNQPQHF. The CDR3 DNA sequence: TGTGCCACCAGCAGCGTCCGGGGGACTTACAATCAGCCCCAGCATTTT.

This clonotype appeared many times. The V call is TRBV18, the J call TRBJ1-4; D is ambiguous. Per the germline V gene, CDR1 is KGHSH and CDR2 is LQKENI. Trimming removed 1 base from V and 0 bases from J, with 3 bases in between. The CDR3 has 14 residues. In nucleotides, the CDR3 is TGTGCCAGCTCACCACAGACAACTAATGAAAAACTGTTTTTT. Its protein product is CASSPQTTNEKLFF.

This clonotype was seen many times. V gene TRBV4-2 combines with J gene TRBJ2-1; 9 bases are a match to TRBD2. The CDR3 loop spans 17 amino acids. Germline V gene sequence: CDR1 LGHNA, CDR2 YNFKEQ. Trimming removed 4 bases from V and 4 bases from J; junction bases left unmatched: 11. The CDR3 DNA is TGTGCCAGCAGCCCTCATAATCTAGCGGGATTTTACAATGAGCAGTTCTTC. Amino acids: CASSPHNLAGFYNEQFF.

This clonotype was observed at least ten times. CDR3 in amino acids: CSADGTSGSHSYNEQFF. CDR3 DNA: TGCAGTGCCGACGGGACTAGCGGGTCCCACTCCTACAATGAGCAGTTCTTC. The chain carries TRBV20-1 and TRBJ2-1; 12 bases match TRBD2. CDR1 and CDR2 from the germline V gene are DFQATT and SNEGSKA (reference sequence). The V and J ends lost 6 bases and 0 bases, in that order; junction bases with no gene match: 9. The CDR3 is made up of 17 amino acids.

This clonotype has ten or more counts. This chain links TRBV5-1 with TRBJ1-1; 11 positions agree with TRBD1. This CDR3 has 15 amino acids. V dropped 1 base and J dropped 4; count of bases not matched to a gene: 3. From germline, CDR1 is SGHRS and CDR2 YFSETQ. DNA of the CDR3: TGCGCCAGCAGCTTGCAGGACAGGGGGCTCACTGAAGCTTTCTTT. This sequence encodes CASSLQDRGLTEAFF.

This clonotype has a handful of counts. V gene TRBV5-1 combines with J gene TRBJ2-5; tentative D call: TRBD2 (6 bases). CDR1 and CDR2 (germline): SGHRS, YFSETQ. The germline V and J ends were trimmed by 3 bases and 5 bases, with 14 bases remaining between them. CDR3 length: 14 amino acids. The DNA of the CDR3 is TGCGCCAGCAGCTCAAGAGCGGAGGGGGAGACCCAGTACTTC. Translation gives CASSSRAEGETQYF.

This clonotype has more than one count but fewer than ten. The rearrangement links TRBV7-9 to TRBJ2-2; TRBD1 is a possible D gene (5 bases). The V gene's germline CDR1 is SEHNR and CDR2 FQNEAQ (reference sequence). Trimming took off 4 bases at V and 4 bases at J, with 13 bases between the two ends. This CDR3 has 15 residues. CDR3: CASSSQGAVTGELFF. The CDR3, as DNA: TGTGCCAGCAGCTCCCAGGGCGCAGTCACCGGGGAGCTGTTTTTT.

This clonotype was found a few times. The chain carries TRBV5-6 and TRBJ2-2, with D perhaps being TRBD1 or TRBD2 (6 bases each). Trimming stripped 0 bases from V and 0 bases from J, with 15 bases between. This CDR3 is built from 18 residues. The germline CDR1 and CDR2 sequences are SGHDT and YYEEEE. The CDR3 coding sequence is TGTGCCAGCAGCTTGGCCCCCCCCGGGGGCGCGAACACCGGGGAGCTGTTTTTT. Translation gives CASSLAPPGGANTGELFF.

This clonotype has more than one count but fewer than ten. The V and J genes are TRBV13 and TRBJ2-3; 9 nucleotides line up with TRBD1. The V gene end was trimmed by 5 bases and the J gene end by 4 bases; junction bases not matched to a gene: 4. The germline gives CDR1 PRHDT, CDR2 FYEKMQ (reference sequence). The CDR3 contains 14 residues. Here the CDR3 DNA reads TGTGCCAGCAGCCCTCGGACAGGGGCAGATACGCAGTATTTT. As protein: CASSPRTGADTQYF.

This clonotype showed up many times. The CDR3 sequence is CASSQEYGFLTTNEKLFF. As DNA, the CDR3 is TGCGCCAGCAGCCAAGAGTATGGGTTTTTGACAACTAATGAAAAACTGTTTTTT. The J gene is TRBJ1-4, the V gene TRBV4-1; D is unresolved. Trimming removed 0 bases at V and 0 bases at J, with 14 bases between. Germline-derived CDR1 and CDR2 are MGHRA and YSYEKL. The CDR3 runs to 18 residues.